The 7 T cell receptor beta chains below were found in one sample sequenced in a study of T cells in Graves' hyperthyroidism and ophthalmopathy. Regions amplified from RNA transcripts were the TCR beta CDR3 regions. HTBI primers were the set used in a first-round RT-PCR of the TCR CDR3. TCRdb called the multiplex PCR reads again in MiXCR, with one record for every CDR3 protein. This repertoire shows hundreds of thousands of distinct CDR3 sequences, 45% found once; its top ten account for about 7.2%. Input material: peripheral blood or thyroid tissue (not recorded which). All receptors derive from an adult man with Graves' disease, either hyperthyroidism or ophthalmopathy (not recorded which).

The chain joins TRBV7-2 to TRBJ1-2, with no clear D. The germline gives CDR1 SGHTA, CDR2 FQGNSA. Trimming shortened V by 5 bases and J by 7 bases, and 17 bases separated the two germline ends. The CDR3 is 14 amino acids. Here the CDR3 DNA reads TGTGCCAGCAGCCCCCGGGGAGGGTCAGCTGGCTACACCTTC. Protein: CASSPRGGSAGYTF.

This clonotype was detected a few times. The chain uses TRBV6-6 and TRBJ2-7, with 7 bases that match TRBD2. After removal of 0 bases from V and 7 bases from J, the junction contained 9 bases not matched to a gene. Germline V lookup: CDR1 MNHNY, CDR2 SVGAGI (reference sequence). CDR3 length: 15 residues. CDR3 nucleotide sequence: TGTGCCAGCAGTTACTCTGGGGGGAGGGTTGAGGAGCAGTACTTC. Its protein product is CASSYSGGRVEEQYF.

This clonotype was seen a handful of times. The chain uses TRBV9 and TRBJ2-7, with TRBD2 identical over 7 bases. This CDR3 is built from 14 residues. J lost 5 bases, V lost 3 bases, and 8 bases had no gene match. CDR1 is SGDLS, CDR2 YYNGEE, per germline. This chain's CDR3 is CASSAGLRADEQYF. The CDR3, as DNA: TGTGCCAGCAGCGCGGGACTAAGGGCTGACGAGCAGTACTTC. The full variable domain, with the rest looked up from reference TRBV9 and TRBJ2-7, is DSGVTQTPKHLITATGQRVTLRCSPRSGDLSVYWYQQSLDQGLQFLIQYYNGEERAKGNILERFSAQQFPDLHSELNLSSLELGDSALYFCASSAGLRADEQYFGPGTRLTVT.

The table lists this clonotype with a few counts. The chain combines TRBV7-9 with TRBJ1-6; tentatively, D is TRBD1 (5 bases). The CDR3 is 18 residues long. Germline V gene lookup returns CDR1 SEHNR and CDR2 FQNEAQ (reference sequence). The V and J ends lost 4 bases and 4 bases respectively, with 20 bases between them. The CDR3, as DNA: TGTGCCAGCAGCTCATGGGGCGACAGCAGATTTTATAATTCACCCCTCCACTTT. Amino acid sequence: CASSSWGDSRFYNSPLHF.

The chain joins TRBV24-1 to TRBJ2-6; tentatively, D is TRBD2 (5 bases). The ends were cut back, 7 bases at V and 8 bases at J, with 11 bases in the middle. From germline, CDR1 is KGHDR and CDR2 SFDVKD. The CDR3 has 13 amino acids. DNA of the CDR3: TGTGCCACCAGCCGAGCCGGGACCAACGTCCTGACTTTC. Protein product: CATSRAGTNVLTF.

The chain couples TRBV25-1 to TRBJ2-7, with TRBD2 identical over 13 bases. The CDR3 loop spans 18 amino acids. The V gene end was trimmed by 2 bases and the J gene end by 3 bases; junction bases not matched to a gene: 10. Germline CDR1 reads MGHDK; CDR2 reads SYGVNS. The CDR3, as DNA: TGTGCCAGCAGTGAACAACTGGGACTAGCGGGACAGGACTACGAGCAGTACTTC. Residues: CASSEQLGLAGQDYEQYF.

The chain combines TRBV7-2 with TRBJ1-4, with 7 bases that match TRBD1. V shed 4 bases and J 0 bases; nucleotides not matched to a gene: 2. The CDR3 consists of 15 residues. Germline V gene data show CDR1 as SGHTA and CDR2 as FQGNSA. For the CDR3, the DNA is TGTGCCAGCAGCTGGGGACAGTCAACTAATGAAAAACTGTTTTTT. Protein: CASSWGQSTNEKLFF.